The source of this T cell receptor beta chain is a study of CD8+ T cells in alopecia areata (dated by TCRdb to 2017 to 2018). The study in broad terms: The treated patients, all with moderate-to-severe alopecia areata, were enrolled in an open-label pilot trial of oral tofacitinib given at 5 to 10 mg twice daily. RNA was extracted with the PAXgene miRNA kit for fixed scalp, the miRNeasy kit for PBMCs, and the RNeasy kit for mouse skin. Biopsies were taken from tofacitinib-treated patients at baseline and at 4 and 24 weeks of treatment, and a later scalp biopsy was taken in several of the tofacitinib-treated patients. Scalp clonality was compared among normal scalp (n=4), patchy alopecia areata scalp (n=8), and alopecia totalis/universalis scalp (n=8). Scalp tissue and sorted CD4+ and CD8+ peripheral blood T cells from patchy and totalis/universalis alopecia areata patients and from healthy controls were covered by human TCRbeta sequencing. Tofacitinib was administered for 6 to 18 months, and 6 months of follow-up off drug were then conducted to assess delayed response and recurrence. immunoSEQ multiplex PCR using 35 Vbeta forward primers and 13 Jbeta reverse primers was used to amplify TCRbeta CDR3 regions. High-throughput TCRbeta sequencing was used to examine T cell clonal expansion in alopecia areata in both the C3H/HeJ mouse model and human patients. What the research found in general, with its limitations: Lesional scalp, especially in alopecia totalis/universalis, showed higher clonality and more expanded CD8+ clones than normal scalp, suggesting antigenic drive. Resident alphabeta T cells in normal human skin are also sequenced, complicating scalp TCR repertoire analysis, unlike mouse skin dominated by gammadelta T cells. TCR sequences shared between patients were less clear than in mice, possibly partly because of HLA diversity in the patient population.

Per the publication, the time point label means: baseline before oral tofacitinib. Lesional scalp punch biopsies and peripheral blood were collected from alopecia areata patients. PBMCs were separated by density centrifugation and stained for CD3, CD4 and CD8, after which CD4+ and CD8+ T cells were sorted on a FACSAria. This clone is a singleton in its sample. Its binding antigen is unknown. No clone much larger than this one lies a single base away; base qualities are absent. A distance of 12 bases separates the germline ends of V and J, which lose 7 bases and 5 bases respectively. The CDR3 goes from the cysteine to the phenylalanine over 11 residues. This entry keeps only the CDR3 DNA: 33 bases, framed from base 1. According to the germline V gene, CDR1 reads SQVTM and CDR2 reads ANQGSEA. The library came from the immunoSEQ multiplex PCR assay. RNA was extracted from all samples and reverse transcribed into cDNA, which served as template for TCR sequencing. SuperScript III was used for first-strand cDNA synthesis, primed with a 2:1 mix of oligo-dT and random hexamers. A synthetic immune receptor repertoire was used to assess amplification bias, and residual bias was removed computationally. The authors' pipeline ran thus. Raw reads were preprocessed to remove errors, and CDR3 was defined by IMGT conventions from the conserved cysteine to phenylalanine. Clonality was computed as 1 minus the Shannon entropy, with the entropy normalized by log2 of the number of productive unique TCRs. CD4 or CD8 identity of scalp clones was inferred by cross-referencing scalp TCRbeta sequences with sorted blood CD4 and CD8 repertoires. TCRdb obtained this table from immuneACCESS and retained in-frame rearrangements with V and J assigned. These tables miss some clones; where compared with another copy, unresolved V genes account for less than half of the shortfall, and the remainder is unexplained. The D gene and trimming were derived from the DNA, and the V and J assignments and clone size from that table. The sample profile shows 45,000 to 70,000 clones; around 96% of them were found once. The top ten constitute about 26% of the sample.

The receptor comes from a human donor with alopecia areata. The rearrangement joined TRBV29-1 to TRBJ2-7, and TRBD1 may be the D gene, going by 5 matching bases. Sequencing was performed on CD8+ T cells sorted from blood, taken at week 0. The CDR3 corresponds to CSGTQGNEQYF. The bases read TGCAGCGGGACGCAGGGAAACGAGCAGTACTTC.